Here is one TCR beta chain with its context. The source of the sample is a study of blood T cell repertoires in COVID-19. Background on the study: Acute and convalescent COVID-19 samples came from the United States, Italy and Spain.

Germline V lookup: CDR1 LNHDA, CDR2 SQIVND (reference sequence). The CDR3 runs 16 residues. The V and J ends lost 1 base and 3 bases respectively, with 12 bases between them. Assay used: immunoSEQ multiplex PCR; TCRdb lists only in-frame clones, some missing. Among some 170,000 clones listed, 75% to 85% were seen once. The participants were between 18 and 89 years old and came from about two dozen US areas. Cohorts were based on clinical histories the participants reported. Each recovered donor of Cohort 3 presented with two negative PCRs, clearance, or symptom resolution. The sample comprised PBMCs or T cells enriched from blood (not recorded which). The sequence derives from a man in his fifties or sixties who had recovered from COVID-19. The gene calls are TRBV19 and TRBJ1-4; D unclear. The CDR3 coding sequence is TGTGCCAGTAGTATAGGAGGCGGGCTGTCTAATGAAAAACTGTTTTTT. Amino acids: CASSIGGGLSNEKLFF.